The 32 T cell receptor beta chains below all came from one sample that was sequenced in a study of TIL therapy for anti-PD-1-resistant metastatic lung cancer. Time point in this sample: pre-treatment sample, taken before nivolumab and TIL therapy. This was the immunoSEQ v3 assay. Sequencing used immunoSEQ multiplex PCR; TCRdb keeps in-frame clones, though not all of them. This sample has around 30,000 clones, with 74% found just once. The source was blood, collected at baseline. These receptors came from a woman between 30 and 85 years old with non-small cell lung cancer.

This clone occurred once. The rearrangement links TRBV2 to TRBJ2-5; 8 bases align to TRBD1. Losses at the gene ends were 3 bases for V and 2 bases for J; bases not matched to a gene: 2. CDR1 and CDR2 (germline): SNHLY, FYNNEI. This CDR3 has 14 residues. For the CDR3, the DNA is TGTGCCAGCAGTGAGAGGGACAGGCAAGAGACCCAGTACTTC. Translating gives CASSERDRQETQYF.

J is TRBJ2-2 and V is TRBV6-1; unclear D gene. V shed 10 bases and J shed 0 bases, with 15 bases lying between them. The CDR3 loop spans 15 amino acids. In germline, CDR1 is MNHNS, CDR2 SASEGT. The CDR3 sequence is CATEDRNANTGELFF. For the CDR3, the DNA is TGTGCCACCGAAGATAGGAACGCGAACACCGGGGAGCTGTTTTTT.

V usage is TRBV5-4 and J usage is TRBJ2-7; tentatively, D is TRBD1 or TRBD2 (5 bases each). The CDR3 runs 14 residues. In germline, CDR1 is SGHNT, CDR2 YYREEE (reference sequence). Trimming took off 0 bases at V and 2 bases at J, with 9 bases between the two ends. The chain's CDR3 is CASSLGGSPYEQYF. In DNA form, the CDR3 reads TGTGCCAGCAGCTTGGGGGGGAGTCCCTACGAGCAGTACTTC.

The chain is built from TRBV6-5 and TRBJ2-5; D may correspond to TRBD1 or TRBD2 (5 bases each). Trimming pared 0 bases from V and 0 bases from J, leaving 5 bases between. Germline V gene sequence: CDR1 MNHEY, CDR2 SVGAGI. This CDR3 region has 14 residues. The CDR3 protein is CASSYSGDQETQYF. Here the CDR3 DNA reads TGTGCCAGCAGTTACTCGGGGGACCAAGAGACCCAGTACTTC.

The chain carries TRBV29-1 and TRBJ1-3, with D unclear. Per germline, CDR1 SQVTM and CDR2 ANQGSEA. The CDR3 extends over 11 amino acids. Trimming took 4 bases from V and 0 from J, leaving 1 base between them. For the CDR3, the DNA is TGCAGCGTTGCCTCTGGAAACACCATATATTTT. Residues: CSVASGNTIYF.

This clone was picked up one time. This sequence joins TRBV7-8 and TRBJ2-3; TRBD2 matches 12 bases. The CDR3 consists of 18 residues. J was trimmed by 0 bases and V by 5 bases; bases with no gene match: 9. CDR1 is SGHVS and CDR2 is FQNEAQ in the germline V gene. CDR3 amino acids: CASSPTATSGGSTDTQYF. CDR3 coding DNA: TGTGCCAGCAGCCCAACCGCGACTAGCGGGGGAAGCACAGATACGCAGTATTTT.

The DNA for the CDR3 is TGCGCCAGCAGCCTACTAGAGCGGGAGTACTACAATGAGCAGTTCTTC. Translation gives CASSLLEREYYNEQFF. V usage is TRBV5-1 and J usage is TRBJ2-1, with TRBD2 matching 8 bases. The CDR3 runs 16 residues. V gave up 4 bases and J gave up 3 bases; unmatched junction bases: 9. Germline values: CDR1 SGHRS, CDR2 YFSETQ.

The chain carries TRBV30 and TRBJ1-1; D gene uncertain. Trimming stripped 1 base from V and 1 base from J, with 10 bases between. The CDR3 length is 14 residues. Germline V gives CDR1 GTSNPN, CDR2 SVGIG (reference sequence). The CDR3 DNA follows: TGTGCCTGGAGTGCGGGGAGGGCGAACACTGAAGCTTTCTTT. Translation: CAWSAGRANTEAFF.

The V call is TRBV5-6, the J call TRBJ2-5; 12 positions agree with TRBD2. The J call may be wrong; the DNA end is better matched by TRBJ2-7. Germline V gives CDR1 SGHDT, CDR2 YYEEEE. CDR3 length: 15 residues. The CDR3 here is CASSLGLAGAHEQYF. The DNA of the CDR3 is TGTGCCAGCAGCTTGGGACTAGCGGGAGCCCACGAGCAGTACTTC.

This rearrangement joins TRBV2 to TRBJ1-5; tentative D call: TRBD1 (5 bases). The CDR3 covers 14 residues. The germline V gene encodes CDR1 SNHLY and CDR2 FYNNEI. CDR3 sequence reads: CASSQGDSNQPQHF. DNA of the CDR3: TGTGCAAGCTCCCAAGGGGATAGCAATCAGCCCCAGCATTTT.

The chain has TRBV5-6 and TRBJ1-3, with 8 bases lining up with TRBD1. V trimming: 2 bases; J trimming: 2 bases; junction bases outside the gene matches: 12. The CDR3 has 18 amino acids. The V gene's germline CDR1 is SGHDT and CDR2 YYEEEE. CDR3 amino acids: CASSLTTGAEWTGNTIYF. CDR3 in DNA: TGTGCCAGCAGCTTAACGACAGGGGCCGAATGGACTGGAAACACCATATATTTT.

The chain uses TRBV15 and TRBJ1-5, with D unclear. Germline CDR1 LNHNV, CDR2 YYDKDF (reference sequence). This CDR3 spans 15 amino acids. Trimming pared 0 bases from V and 5 bases from J, leaving 11 bases between. CDR3 region: CATSRDRNRYQPQHF. CDR3 nucleotides: TGTGCCACCAGCAGAGATCGAAACAGATATCAGCCCCAGCATTTT.

CDR3 sequence (DNA): TGTGCCAGCAGCTTTCCAAGACAGACCCAGTACTTC. Protein product: CASSFPRQTQYF. The rearrangement links TRBV5-5 to TRBJ2-5; D gene ambiguous. CDR1 and CDR2 (germline): SGHKS, YYEKEE (reference sequence). V was shortened by 2 bases and J by 6 bases, with 8 bases between the two germline ends. This CDR3 has 12 amino acids.

This clone was observed once. The V and J genes are TRBV5-1 and TRBJ2-7; either TRBD1 or TRBD2 may fit D (5 bases each). This CDR3 contains 12 residues. Deletions cut 6 bases from V and 3 bases from J, with 10 bases between. Looked up from germline, CDR1 is SGHRS and CDR2 is YFSETQ. CDR3 residues: CASKGRYYEQYF. The CDR3 region has the DNA TGCGCCAGCAAGGGACGGTACTACGAGCAGTACTTC.

This clone was seen a single time. The chain carries TRBV9 and TRBJ2-1; no firm D call. Germline V gene sequence: CDR1 SGDLS, CDR2 YYNGEE. The CDR3 consists of 15 residues. V dropped 6 bases and J dropped 4 bases, with 17 bases sitting between them. The CDR3 here is CASKNTPDPYNEQFF. The CDR3 coding sequence is TGTGCCAGCAAAAACACTCCGGACCCTTACAATGAGCAGTTCTTC.

The chain links TRBV14 to TRBJ2-7; a possible D gene is TRBD2 (6 bases). V gave up 5 bases and J gave up 4 bases, with 9 bases separating them. Germline V lookup: CDR1 SGHDN, CDR2 FVKESK. The CDR3 extends over 12 amino acids. CDR3 protein: CASSVGGYEQYF. The CDR3 region has the DNA TGTGCCAGCAGCGTCGGAGGGTACGAGCAGTACTTC. The whole variable domain, remainder taken from reference TRBV14 and TRBJ2-7, is EAGVTQFPSHSVIEKGQTVTLRCDPISGHDNLYWYRRVMGKEIKFLLHFVKESKQDESGMPNNRFLAERTGGTYSTLKVQPAELEDSGVYFCASSVGGYEQYFGPGTRLTVT.

The gene calls are TRBV5-8 and TRBJ2-7; possibly TRBD1 for D (6 bases). This CDR3 comprises 17 residues. V was trimmed by 5 bases and J by 0 bases, leaving 21 bases between them. Germline CDR1 and CDR2: SGHTS and YDEGEE. The CDR3, as DNA: TGTGCCAGCAGTTACGAATCGCAGGGGCTTACCTCCTACGAGCAGTACTTC. The encoded protein is CASSYESQGLTSYEQYF.

J is TRBJ2-1 and V is TRBV30; unclear D gene. V was shortened by 0 bases and J by 6 bases, with 6 bases between the two germline ends. Germline values: CDR1 GTSNPN, CDR2 SVGIG (reference sequence). The CDR3 spans 12 residues. The CDR3 DNA reads as TGTGCCTGGAGTGTATCCACCAATGAGCAGTTCTTC. As protein: CAWSVSTNEQFF.

This clone was seen a few times. The chain carries TRBV19 and TRBJ2-1; D is undetermined. The CDR3 contains 15 residues. Germline values: CDR1 LNHDA, CDR2 SQIVND (reference sequence). Trimming shortened V by 7 bases and J by 5 bases, and 18 bases separated the two germline ends. CDR3 protein: CASIRSSWGNNEQFF. The CDR3 DNA follows: TGTGCCAGTATTAGGTCCTCTTGGGGAAACAATGAGCAGTTCTTC.

This clone was detected only once. The genes are TRBV7-2 and TRBJ2-1; no definite D call. The germline V gene has CDR1 SGHTA and CDR2 FQGNSA. CDR3 length: 11 amino acids. Trimming removed 7 bases at V and 3 bases at J, with 4 bases between. The CDR3 here is CASTNYNEQFF. DNA of the CDR3: TGTGCCAGCACCAACTACAATGAGCAGTTCTTC.

V and J are TRBV21-1 and TRBJ2-1; TRBD1 was called by the table and not checked on the DNA. TRBV21-1 is shown as a pseudogene. The length of the CDR3 is 18 residues. The CDR3 DNA is TGTGCCAGCAGCACCCGGACAGGGGAGAGGGGAGTGTTCTATGAGCAGTTCTTC. Translated, it gives CASSTRTGERGVFYEQFF.

The rearrangement joins TRBV20-1 to TRBJ2-7; tentatively, D is TRBD1 (6 bases). This CDR3 spans 11 amino acids. CDR1 is DFQATT, CDR2 SNEGSKA, per germline (reference sequence). Trimming shortened V by 4 bases and J by 7 bases, and 11 bases separated the two germline ends. In DNA form, the CDR3 reads TGCAGTGCTAAACCCGACAGGGAGCAGTACTTC. Protein: CSAKPDREQYF.

V is TRBV4-2 and J is TRBJ2-5; D unresolved. The CDR3 sequence is 15 residues long. Germline-derived CDR1 and CDR2 are LGHNA and YNFKEQ. Between the trimmed V and J ends, which lost 0 bases and 1 base, there was a span of 9 bases. The CDR3 spells CASSQEPHSQETQYF. In DNA form, the CDR3 reads TGTGCCAGCAGCCAAGAGCCCCACAGCCAAGAGACCCAGTACTTC.

This clone appeared a few times. The rearrangement links TRBV30 to TRBJ2-7, with 8 nucleotides matching TRBD2. The CDR3 contains 12 residues. CDR1 is GTSNPN and CDR2 is SVGIG in the germline V gene (reference sequence). After removal of 4 bases from V and 1 base from J, the junction contained 0 bases not matched to a gene. CDR3 sequence: CAWTSGSYEQYF. The CDR3 DNA is TGTGCCTGGACTAGCGGGTCCTACGAGCAGTACTTC.

The gene calls are TRBV7-2 and TRBJ1-3; the D gene is possibly TRBD1 (6 bases). Trimming stripped 7 bases from V and 0 bases from J, with 10 bases between. CDR1 is SGHTA, CDR2 FQGNSA, per germline. This CDR3 has 14 residues. The CDR3 nucleotides are TGTGCCAGCACCAGGGACAACTCTGGAAACACCATATATTTT. It yields the protein CASTRDNSGNTIYF.

The chain is built from TRBV27 and TRBJ1-1, with D perhaps TRBD1 (5 bases). The CDR3 totals 15 residues. Germline loops: CDR1 MNHEY, CDR2 SMNVEV (reference sequence). The V end was cut by 2 bases, the J end by 0 bases, with 10 bases between. The CDR3 loop reads CASSLGATVNTEAFF. CDR3 sequence (DNA): TGTGCCAGCAGTTTAGGGGCGACAGTGAACACTGAAGCTTTCTTT.

The rearrangement links TRBV6-1 to TRBJ2-1; TRBD2 agrees at 11 bases. Germline V CDR1 and CDR2: MNHNS, SASEGT. There are 15 residues in the CDR3. Unmatched junction bases numbered 5, after V lost 5 bases and J lost 5 bases. The CDR3 DNA sequence: TGTGCCAGCAGTCAGACTAGCGGGACCAACAATGAGCAGTTCTTC. Translating it yields CASSQTSGTNNEQFF.

This chain links TRBV7-9 with TRBJ1-4, with 11 bases identical to TRBD1. Germline CDR1 reads SEHNR; CDR2 reads FQNEAQ (reference sequence). This CDR3 has 16 amino acids. V lost 4 bases to trimming and J lost 0 bases; unmatched junction nucleotides: 1. The DNA of the CDR3 is TGTGCCAGCAGCTGGACAGGGGGCTCAACTAATGAAAAACTGTTTTTT. The encoded protein is CASSWTGGSTNEKLFF. The whole variable domain, filled in from reference TRBV7-9 and TRBJ1-4, reads DTGVSQNPRHKITKRGQNVTFRCDPISEHNRLYWYRQTLGQGPEFLTYFQNEAQLEKSRLLSDRFSAERPKGSFSTLEIQRTEQGDSAMYLCASSWTGGSTNEKLFFGSGTQLSVL.

V is TRBV5-5 and J is TRBJ2-7, with a possible D match to TRBD1 (6 bases). V lost 2 bases and J 4 bases, leaving 13 bases between the germline ends. Germline V gives CDR1 SGHKS, CDR2 YYEKEE (reference sequence). The CDR3 extends over 14 amino acids. The CDR3 protein is CASSFRTESYEQYF. CDR3 DNA: TGTGCCAGCAGCTTTAGGACAGAATCATACGAGCAGTACTTC.

This clone appeared a few times. This sequence joins TRBV7-7 and TRBJ1-5; D gene ambiguous. The CDR3 length is 16 residues. V lost 4 bases, J lost 3 bases, and 16 bases lay in between. Germline V gene lookup returns CDR1 SSHAT and CDR2 FNYEAQ (reference sequence). CDR3 protein: CASSYGRGFDNQPQHF. CDR3 DNA: TGTGCCAGCAGCTACGGACGGGGTTTTGACAATCAGCCCCAGCATTTT. The whole variable domain, filled in from reference TRBV7-7 and TRBJ1-5, reads GAGVSQSPRYKVTKRGQDVTLRCDPISSHATLYWYQQALGQGPEFLTYFNYEAQPDKSGLPSDRFSAERPEGSISTLTIQRTEQRDSAMYRCASSYGRGFDNQPQHFGDGTRLSIL.

J is TRBJ1-2 and V is TRBV5-4, with a tentative D call TRBD1 (6 bases). The CDR3 extends over 16 amino acids. The ends were cut back, 0 bases at V and 4 bases at J, with 16 bases in the middle. Germline loops: CDR1 SGHNT, CDR2 YYREEE (reference sequence). The CDR3 protein is CASSLELGGAAYGYTF. The CDR3 DNA reads TGTGCCAGCAGCTTGGAGCTGGGGGGCGCCGCCTATGGCTACACCTTC.

The genes are TRBV5-5 and TRBJ2-1; tentatively, D is TRBD1 or TRBD2 (5 bases each). In germline, CDR1 is SGHKS, CDR2 YYEKEE (reference sequence). V dropped 5 bases and J dropped 4 bases, with 10 bases sitting between them. The CDR3 is 13 amino acids. CDR3 coding DNA: TGTGCCAGCAGGCCGGGGCTATACAATGAGCAGTTCTTC. Translating it yields CASRPGLYNEQFF. Combining the CDR3 with reference TRBV5-5 and TRBJ2-1 gives the whole variable domain DAGVTQSPTHLIKTRGQQVTLRCSPISGHKSVSWYQQVLGQGPQFIFQYYEKEERGRGNFPDRFSARQFPNYSSELNVNALLLGDSALYLCASRPGLYNEQFFGPGTRLTVL.